Detailed here is one T cell receptor (beta chain). Its antigen is unknown. Germline assignment: CDR1 MNHEY and CDR2 SVGAGI. Between the trimmed V and J ends, which lost 8 bases and 4 bases, there was a span of 12 bases. This CDR3 is built from 14 residues. Clones were sequenced by immunoSEQ multiplex PCR, and TCRdb holds only the in-frame ones, with some missing. This table has 450,000 to 600,000 clones, 70% to 80% appearing once. The sample comes from a study of shared clonotypes between healthy human individuals. Study as a whole: The cohort had two women and a few men, ages 18 to 49.

Study outcomes and limitations: Represented diversity, genetic and exposure-history alike, was limited by few donors.

The chain carries TRBV6-5 and TRBJ1-6; a weak D match, TRBD1 (6 bases). Sequencing used PBMCs. The TCR originated in a woman aged 40 to 55 in good health. Some clones in this sample may be carry-over from other donors' samples. The CDR3 spells CASGRTEYNSPLHF. In nucleotides, the CDR3 is TGTGCCAGCGGAAGGACAGAGTATAATTCACCCCTCCACTTT.